This T cell receptor (beta chain) originates from a study of blood T cell repertoires in COVID-19. The CDR3 runs to 12 residues. V was shortened by 3 bases and J by 6 bases, with 8 bases between the two germline ends. Germline CDR1 LNHDA, CDR2 SQIVND (reference sequence). Original analysis: By means of reference gene primer amplification, nucleated cell counts were estimated. Profiled with immunoSEQ multiplex PCR; TCRdb holds only in-frame clones, not every one. V, J and clone size derive from that table, while D and trimming were established from the DNA sequence. The sample holds 90,000 to 130,000 clones, 80% to 90% seen once.

The source material was peripheral blood. The chain carries TRBV19 and TRBJ1-1; D gene unclear. The clonotype was recovered from a woman aged 55-75 years with acute or convalescent COVID-19. The DNA for the CDR3 is TGTGCCAGTAGTATCCTTTCGGCTGAAGCTTTCTTT. It codes for CASSILSAEAFF.